A selection of T cell receptor beta chains follows, all from one sample in a study of human T cells and chemical hapten exposure. Each CDR3 protein gets one entry after TCRdb re-called the RACE reads with MiXCR. The sample has over 300,000 distinct CDR3 sequences; 4.5% to 5.5% are singletons. The sequencing here drew on whole blood, taken in connection with sensitization to the hapten diphenylcyclopropenone (DPC). These receptors came from a woman aged 50 to 60 with alopecia areata. Some clones in this sample may be carry-over from other donors' samples. CDR3s include the opening cysteine and the closing phenylalanine or tryptophan. Each record gives: V gene, J gene, clone size, D gene, CDR3 protein, CDR3 DNA. D genes are given only for firm matches. Size values are once, few and many counts, or a class for expanded clones, and some rows have none.

V gene: TRBV27
J gene: TRBJ2-5
clone size: many
D gene: TRBD1
CDR3 protein: CASSPDRVKTQYF
CDR3 DNA: TGTGCCAGCAGTCCGGACAGGGTTAAGACCCAGTACTTC

V gene: TRBV12-5
J gene: TRBJ1-6
clone size: many
D gene: TRBD1
CDR3 protein: CASGFTGVDSPLHF
CDR3 DNA: TGTGCTAGTGGTTTTACAGGGGTGGATTCACCCCTCCACTTT

V gene: TRBV6-5
J gene: TRBJ1-4
clone size: few
D gene: -
CDR3 protein: CASSYNSPEKLFF
CDR3 DNA: TGTGCCAGCAGTTATAACAGTCCGGAAAAACTGTTTTTT

V gene: TRBV28
J gene: TRBJ2-7
clone size: many
D gene: -
CDR3 protein: CASSIRPNSEQYF
CDR3 DNA: TGTGCCAGCAGTATCCGGCCTAATAGCGAGCAGTACTTC

V gene: TRBV10-3
J gene: TRBJ1-4
clone size: many
D gene: -
CDR3 protein: CAISESGPNEKLFF
CDR3 DNA: TGTGCCATCAGTGAGTCCGGCCCCAATGAAAAACTGTTTTTT

V gene: TRBV7-2
J gene: TRBJ1-5
clone size: -
D gene: -
CDR3 protein: CASSSLGPAQPQHF
CDR3 DNA: TGTGCCAGCAGCTCCCTAGGCCCCGCTCAGCCCCAGCATTTT

V gene: TRBV7-9
J gene: TRBJ2-3
clone size: many
D gene: TRBD2
CDR3 protein: CASSLGHRGGGWTDTQYF
CDR3 DNA: TGTGCCAGCAGCTTGGGACACCGCGGGGGGGGATGGACAGATACGCAGTATTTT

V gene: TRBV20-1
J gene: TRBJ2-1
clone size: few
D gene: -
CDR3 protein: CSALAGTVYNEQFF
CDR3 DNA: TGCAGTGCCCTAGCCGGGACTGTCTACAATGAGCAGTTCTTC

V gene: TRBV11-2
J gene: TRBJ2-3
clone size: many
D gene: TRBD2
CDR3 protein: CASSSPLLAGGVDTQYF
CDR3 DNA: TGTGCCAGCAGCTCACCCCTTCTAGCGGGAGGGGTGGATACGCAGTATTTT

V gene: TRBV7-8
J gene: TRBJ1-5
clone size: many
D gene: TRBD1
CDR3 protein: CASSHSGGYSNQPQHF
CDR3 DNA: TGTGCCAGCAGCCACTCAGGGGGATATAGCAATCAGCCCCAGCATTTT

V gene: TRBV2
J gene: TRBJ1-5
clone size: few
D gene: TRBD1
CDR3 protein: CASSDRTGGSQPQHF
CDR3 DNA: TGTGCCAGCAGTGACCGGACAGGGGGTAGCCAGCCCCAGCATTTT

V gene: TRBV29-1
J gene: TRBJ2-3
clone size: many
D gene: -
CDR3 protein: CSVEGADTQYF
CDR3 DNA: TGCAGCGTAGAGGGGGCAGATACGCAGTATTTT

V gene: TRBV29-1
J gene: TRBJ2-1
clone size: many
D gene: -
CDR3 protein: CSVLGGNEQFF
CDR3 DNA: TGCAGCGTCCTGGGGGGCAATGAGCAGTTCTTC

V gene: TRBV7-9
J gene: TRBJ1-5
clone size: -
D gene: -
CDR3 protein: CASSLGTDRHQPQHF
CDR3 DNA: TGTGCCAGCAGCTTAGGGACAGACAGGCATCAGCCCCAGCATTTT

V gene: TRBV6-5
J gene: TRBJ2-7
clone size: -
D gene: -
CDR3 protein: CASSHEGNEQYF
CDR3 DNA: TGTGCCAGCAGCCATGAGGGGAACGAGCAGTACTTC

V gene: TRBV14
J gene: TRBJ1-2
clone size: -
D gene: -
CDR3 protein: CASSPGADLYGYTF
CDR3 DNA: TGTGCCAGCAGCCCGGGAGCGGATCTCTATGGCTACACCTTC

V gene: TRBV12-3/TRBV12-4
J gene: TRBJ1-2
clone size: many
D gene: -
CDR3 protein: CASSLRRDDGYTF
CDR3 DNA: TGTGCCAGCAGTTTACGCAGGGATGATGGCTACACCTTC

V gene: TRBV27
J gene: TRBJ2-3
clone size: many
D gene: TRBD2
CDR3 protein: CASSLLAGGPADTQYF
CDR3 DNA: TGTGCCAGCAGTCTACTAGCGGGAGGGCCCGCAGATACGCAGTATTTT

V gene: TRBV3-1
J gene: TRBJ2-2
clone size: few
D gene: -
CDR3 protein: CASSQGGGMNTGELFF
CDR3 DNA: TGTGCCAGCAGCCAAGGCGGGGGCATGAACACCGGGGAGCTGTTTTTT

V gene: TRBV12-3/TRBV12-4
J gene: TRBJ2-1
clone size: many
D gene: TRBD2
CDR3 protein: CASTLGGLAVYNEQFF
CDR3 DNA: TGTGCCAGCACTTTAGGTGGCCTAGCGGTCTACAATGAGCAGTTCTTC

V gene: TRBV7-2
J gene: TRBJ2-7
clone size: -
D gene: TRBD1
CDR3 protein: CASSFEGDRGSYEQYF
CDR3 DNA: TGTGCCAGCAGCTTCGAAGGGGACAGGGGGTCGTACGAGCAGTACTTC

V gene: TRBV14
J gene: TRBJ2-1
clone size: -
D gene: -
CDR3 protein: CASSQGGTPWDEQFF
CDR3 DNA: TGTGCCAGCAGCCAGGGGGGGACACCCTGGGATGAGCAGTTCTTC

V gene: TRBV7-9
J gene: TRBJ1-3
clone size: few
D gene: -
CDR3 protein: CASSAGLGGNTIYF
CDR3 DNA: TGTGCCAGCAGCGCAGGGCTGGGTGGAAACACCATATATTTT

V gene: TRBV9
J gene: TRBJ2-1
clone size: many
D gene: TRBD2
CDR3 protein: CASSFLSSGASNEQFF
CDR3 DNA: TGTGCCAGCAGCTTCCTATCTAGCGGTGCTTCGAATGAGCAGTTCTTC

V gene: TRBV3-1
J gene: TRBJ1-1
clone size: few
D gene: -
CDR3 protein: CASSLSRGYTEAFF
CDR3 DNA: TGTGCCAGCAGCCTCAGTCGGGGTTACACTGAAGCTTTCTTT

V gene: TRBV20-1
J gene: TRBJ2-7
clone size: few
D gene: -
CDR3 protein: CSARSEQYYEQYF
CDR3 DNA: TGCAGTGCTAGATCAGAGCAGTACTACGAGCAGTACTTC

V gene: TRBV10-3
J gene: TRBJ2-1
clone size: few
D gene: TRBD2
CDR3 protein: CAITQTSGGSVNEQFF
CDR3 DNA: TGTGCCATCACTCAGACTAGCGGGGGGAGTGTCAATGAGCAGTTCTTC

V gene: TRBV12-3/TRBV12-4
J gene: TRBJ2-3
clone size: -
D gene: -
CDR3 protein: CASSLNGYYTDTQYF
CDR3 DNA: TGTGCCAGCAGTTTAAACGGCTACTACACAGATACGCAGTATTTT

V gene: TRBV20-1
J gene: TRBJ1-4
clone size: many
D gene: -
CDR3 protein: CSAPSATNEKLFF
CDR3 DNA: TGCAGTGCCCCTTCTGCAACTAATGAAAAACTGTTTTTT

V gene: TRBV18
J gene: TRBJ1-4
clone size: many
D gene: -
CDR3 protein: CASSPRGVPATNEKLFF
CDR3 DNA: TGTGCCAGCTCACCACGCGGGGTCCCTGCAACTAATGAAAAACTGTTTTTT

V gene: TRBV28
J gene: TRBJ2-1
clone size: -
D gene: -
CDR3 protein: CASYRGRVLNEQFF
CDR3 DNA: TGTGCCAGCTATAGGGGGAGGGTCTTGAATGAGCAGTTCTTC

V gene: TRBV5-6
J gene: TRBJ2-3
clone size: many
D gene: -
CDR3 protein: CASSLGPVTQYF
CDR3 DNA: TGTGCCAGCAGCTTGGGGCCCGTTACGCAGTATTTT

V gene: TRBV6-1
J gene: TRBJ2-7
clone size: -
D gene: TRBD2
CDR3 protein: CASSEFSGGAYEQYF
CDR3 DNA: TGTGCCAGCAGTGAATTTAGCGGGGGGGCCTACGAGCAGTACTTC

V gene: TRBV20-1
J gene: TRBJ2-2
clone size: many
D gene: TRBD2
CDR3 protein: CSALFGGSTGELFF
CDR3 DNA: TGCAGTGCCCTCTTTGGCGGGAGCACCGGGGAGCTGTTTTTT

V gene: TRBV12-3/TRBV12-4
J gene: TRBJ1-2
clone size: many
D gene: -
CDR3 protein: CASRDGRPYGYTF
CDR3 DNA: TGTGCCAGCAGAGATGGCAGACCCTATGGCTACACCTTC

V gene: TRBV5-8
J gene: TRBJ1-5
clone size: -
D gene: -
CDR3 protein: CASSLEGGVNQPQHF
CDR3 DNA: TGTGCCAGCAGCTTGGAGGGGGGCGTCAATCAGCCCCAGCATTTT

V gene: TRBV30
J gene: TRBJ2-3
clone size: many
D gene: TRBD2
CDR3 protein: CALGSGRADTQYF
CDR3 DNA: TGTGCCCTGGGCAGCGGGAGGGCAGATACGCAGTATTTT

V gene: TRBV4-1
J gene: TRBJ2-7
clone size: few
D gene: TRBD1
CDR3 protein: CASSQDRGPYEQYF
CDR3 DNA: TGCGCCAGCAGCCAAGACAGGGGGCCCTACGAGCAGTACTTC

V gene: TRBV29-1
J gene: TRBJ2-3
clone size: many
D gene: TRBD2
CDR3 protein: CSVAGLAADTQYF
CDR3 DNA: TGCAGCGTGGCTGGACTAGCGGCGGATACGCAGTATTTT

V gene: TRBV12-3/TRBV12-4
J gene: TRBJ2-3
clone size: many
D gene: TRBD2
CDR3 protein: CASSLLTSAPLDTQYF
CDR3 DNA: TGTGCCAGCAGTTTATTGACTAGCGCTCCTCTAGATACGCAGTATTTT

V gene: TRBV5-6
J gene: TRBJ2-3
clone size: few
D gene: TRBD2
CDR3 protein: CASSPWTSGGHTDTQYF
CDR3 DNA: TGTGCCAGCAGCCCCTGGACTAGCGGGGGGCACACAGATACGCAGTATTTT

V gene: TRBV9
J gene: TRBJ2-3
clone size: few
D gene: TRBD2
CDR3 protein: CASSVASGGAGDTQYF
CDR3 DNA: TGTGCCAGCAGCGTTGCTAGCGGGGGTGCGGGGGATACGCAGTATTTT

V gene: TRBV7-2
J gene: TRBJ1-5
clone size: many
D gene: -
CDR3 protein: CASSLEPGRYSNQPQHF
CDR3 DNA: TGTGCCAGCAGCTTAGAGCCGGGACGGTATAGCAATCAGCCCCAGCATTTT

V gene: TRBV7-9
J gene: TRBJ2-5
clone size: many
D gene: -
CDR3 protein: CASNSGLSGSQETQYF
CDR3 DNA: TGTGCCAGCAACTCTGGACTGTCCGGTAGCCAAGAGACCCAGTACTTC

V gene: TRBV28
J gene: TRBJ2-1
clone size: many
D gene: -
CDR3 protein: CASSLYQNEQFF
CDR3 DNA: TGTGCCAGCAGTTTATATCAGAATGAGCAGTTCTTC

V gene: TRBV7-9
J gene: TRBJ2-1
clone size: many
D gene: TRBD2
CDR3 protein: CASSAGLAGIYNEQFF
CDR3 DNA: TGTGCCAGCAGCGCCGGACTAGCGGGGATCTACAATGAGCAGTTCTTC

V gene: TRBV20-1
J gene: TRBJ1-3
clone size: -
D gene: -
CDR3 protein: CSASAGSSGNTIYF
CDR3 DNA: TGCAGTGCTAGTGCCGGGAGCTCTGGAAACACCATATATTTT

V gene: TRBV29-1
J gene: TRBJ2-1
clone size: many
D gene: TRBD1
CDR3 protein: CSVVRTGGYNEQFF
CDR3 DNA: TGCAGCGTTGTTAGGACAGGCGGTTACAATGAGCAGTTCTTC

V gene: TRBV12-3/TRBV12-4
J gene: TRBJ1-3
clone size: few
D gene: TRBD1
CDR3 protein: CASSSRQGNSGNTIYF
CDR3 DNA: TGTGCCAGCAGTTCCCGACAGGGTAACTCTGGAAACACCATATATTTT

V gene: TRBV29-1
J gene: TRBJ2-6
clone size: many
D gene: -
CDR3 protein: CSVDSSSGANVLTF
CDR3 DNA: TGCAGCGTGGACAGTTCCTCTGGGGCCAACGTCCTGACTTTC

V gene: TRBV29-1
J gene: TRBJ2-7
clone size: many
D gene: -
CDR3 protein: CSVEEGYEQYF
CDR3 DNA: TGCAGCGTTGAAGAGGGTTACGAGCAGTACTTC

V gene: TRBV4-3
J gene: TRBJ1-5
clone size: few
D gene: TRBD1
CDR3 protein: CASSPNVGGQQPQHF
CDR3 DNA: TGCGCCAGCAGCCCTAATGTAGGGGGCCAACAGCCCCAGCATTTT

V gene: TRBV3-1
J gene: TRBJ2-1
clone size: many
D gene: -
CDR3 protein: CASSQGSQGTNEQFF
CDR3 DNA: TGTGCCAGCAGCCAAGGATCTCAGGGAACCAATGAGCAGTTCTTC

V gene: TRBV9
J gene: TRBJ2-1
clone size: many
D gene: TRBD2
CDR3 protein: CASSASGTKHNEQFF
CDR3 DNA: TGTGCCAGCAGCGCTAGCGGGACCAAACACAATGAGCAGTTCTTC

V gene: TRBV6-2/TRBV6-3
J gene: TRBJ2-2
clone size: -
D gene: TRBD2
CDR3 protein: CASSYLSSGNPRGVFF
CDR3 DNA: TGTGCCAGCAGTTACCTTTCTAGCGGGAACCCCCGAGGGGTGTTTTTT